Given below is one T cell receptor (beta chain) in context. Its antigen is not identified. This entry belongs to a study of Tregs in tolerant kidney transplant recipients. Study-level results: Tolerant patients' donor-specific Tregs expanded beyond overall Tregs, suggesting antigen-driven growth.

The assay was immunoSEQ multiplex PCR, and TCRdb's table has in-frame clones only and misses some. The sample table includes 50,000 or so clones. The sequenced sample was CD4+ T cells from blood, obtained before the transplant. This sequence originates from a human donor who received a combined kidney and bone marrow transplant.

The sequenced part of the CDR3 DNA is TGTGCCTGGAGTACAGGGAGCAACACTGAA. This translates into CAWSTGSNTE. The whole CDR3 sequence reads CAWSTGSNTEAFF. V and J are TRBV30 and TRBJ1-1, with D maybe TRBD1 (6 bases). Sequencing ends 3 residues short of the CDR3 end; the germline J gene provides the rest. Per the germline V gene, CDR1 is GTSNPN and CDR2 is SVGIG (reference sequence). V was cut by 2 bases and J by 2 bases, with 9 bases left in between. The CDR3 contains 13 residues.